These T cell receptor beta chains were read from a single sample in a study of blood T cell repertoires in COVID-19. Profiled with immunoSEQ multiplex PCR; TCRdb holds only in-frame clones, not every one. The data show 250,000 to 300,000 clones, approximately 91% seen once. Sample: PBMCs or T cells enriched from blood (not recorded which). All receptors come from a woman in her 40s with acute COVID-19. Each CDR3 is given with its conserved first and last residue. Each record gives: J gene, D gene, V gene, clone size, CDR3 protein, CDR3 DNA. A D gene is named only where the DNA matches it firmly. Clone size, where shown, is once, few, many, or a class for clones that have expanded.

J gene: TRBJ2-1
D gene: TRBD1
V gene: TRBV2
clone size: .
CDR3 protein: CASSTTGFNEQFF
CDR3 DNA: TGTGCCAGCAGTACGACAGGGTTCAATGAGCAGTTCTTC

J gene: TRBJ1-1
D gene: .
V gene: TRBV6-5
clone size: once
CDR3 protein: CASSYTTGPNTEAFF
CDR3 DNA: TGTGCCAGCAGTTACACGACGGGTCCGAACACTGAAGCTTTCTTT

J gene: TRBJ1-2
D gene: .
V gene: TRBV12-3/TRBV12-4
clone size: .
CDR3 protein: CASRRQTYGYTF
CDR3 DNA: TGTGCCAGCAGAAGACAGACCTATGGCTACACCTTC

J gene: TRBJ2-2
D gene: TRBD1
V gene: TRBV18
clone size: .
CDR3 protein: CASSPQGQGGSGELFF
CDR3 DNA: TGTGCCAGCTCACCACAGGGACAGGGAGGCTCCGGGGAGCTGTTTTTT

J gene: TRBJ1-5
D gene: .
V gene: TRBV30
clone size: .
CDR3 protein: CAWSVQQGIQPQHF
CDR3 DNA: TGTGCCTGGAGTGTACAACAGGGCATTCAGCCCCAGCATTTT

J gene: TRBJ1-1
D gene: .
V gene: TRBV6-5
clone size: .
CDR3 protein: CASVRWGRGSTEAFF
CDR3 DNA: TGTGCCAGCGTACGGTGGGGGCGCGGGAGCACTGAAGCTTTCTTT

J gene: TRBJ1-5
D gene: TRBD1
V gene: TRBV12-5
clone size: .
CDR3 protein: CASGLKPPGQLYSNQPQHF
CDR3 DNA: TGTGCTAGTGGTTTGAAGCCCCCGGGACAGCTATATAGCAATCAGCCCCAGCATTTT

J gene: TRBJ1-2
D gene: .
V gene: TRBV6-5
clone size: .
CDR3 protein: CASSYSGGGYTF
CDR3 DNA: TGTGCCAGCAGTTACTCGGGGGGTGGCTACACCTTC

J gene: TRBJ2-2
D gene: .
V gene: TRBV29-1
clone size: .
CDR3 protein: CSAGWRGNTGELFF
CDR3 DNA: TGCAGTGCCGGCTGGAGGGGGAACACCGGGGAGCTGTTTTTT

J gene: TRBJ2-7
D gene: TRBD1
V gene: TRBV7-9
clone size: .
CDR3 protein: CASSLAKPRDRGYEQYF
CDR3 DNA: TGTGCCAGCAGCTTAGCTAAACCCCGGGACAGGGGCTACGAGCAGTACTTC

J gene: TRBJ1-3
D gene: TRBD1
V gene: TRBV7-6
clone size: once
CDR3 protein: CASSPGQRNTIYF
CDR3 DNA: TGTGCCAGCAGCCCGGGACAGAGAAACACCATATATTTT

J gene: TRBJ1-1
D gene: TRBD1
V gene: TRBV5-1
clone size: .
CDR3 protein: CASSLWGQGDTEAFF
CDR3 DNA: TGCGCCAGCAGCTTGTGGGGACAGGGGGACACTGAAGCTTTCTTT

J gene: TRBJ1-1
D gene: .
V gene: TRBV5-1
clone size: .
CDR3 protein: CASTDGQSNTEAFF
CDR3 DNA: TGCGCCAGCACCGACGGACAGTCGAACACTGAAGCTTTCTTT

J gene: TRBJ1-2
D gene: .
V gene: TRBV12-3/TRBV12-4
clone size: .
CDR3 protein: CASSSLLSYGYTF
CDR3 DNA: TGTGCCAGCAGTTCTCTTTTGTCCTATGGCTACACCTTC

J gene: TRBJ2-2
D gene: TRBD1
V gene: TRBV7-7
clone size: .
CDR3 protein: CASSPTGNTGITGELFF
CDR3 DNA: TGTGCCAGCAGCCCGACAGGGAATACAGGGATAACCGGGGAGCTGTTTTTT

J gene: TRBJ1-1
D gene: .
V gene: TRBV25-1
clone size: .
CDR3 protein: CASSDQGSGPEAFF
CDR3 DNA: TGTGCCAGCAGTGACCAGGGTTCAGGACCTGAAGCTTTCTTT

J gene: TRBJ2-7
D gene: TRBD2
V gene: TRBV20-1
clone size: .
CDR3 protein: CSGRRSKGQYF
CDR3 DNA: TGCAGCGGGAGGAGGTCCAAGGGGCAGTACTTC

J gene: TRBJ2-7
D gene: TRBD2
V gene: TRBV2
clone size: .
CDR3 protein: CASSSKRDHEQYF
CDR3 DNA: TGTGCCAGCAGTAGCAAGCGGGACCACGAGCAGTACTTC

J gene: TRBJ2-5
D gene: .
V gene: TRBV9
clone size: .
CDR3 protein: CASSAGRGKETQYF
CDR3 DNA: TGTGCCAGCAGCGCCGGAAGGGGAAAAGAGACCCAGTACTTC

J gene: TRBJ2-5
D gene: TRBD1
V gene: TRBV7-9
clone size: .
CDR3 protein: CASSPGQGVSEETQYF
CDR3 DNA: TGTGCCAGCAGCCCTGGACAGGGGGTTTCAGAAGAGACCCAGTACTTC

J gene: TRBJ1-2
D gene: .
V gene: TRBV3-1/TRBV3-2
clone size: .
CDR3 protein: CASSQAAGTKTDTF
CDR3 DNA: TGTGCCAGCAGCCAAGCGGCCGGGACAAAAACTGACACCTTC

J gene: TRBJ1-2
D gene: .
V gene: TRBV30
clone size: .
CDR3 protein: CAWGPGDGYTF
CDR3 DNA: TGTGCCTGGGGACCAGGGGATGGCTACACCTTC

J gene: TRBJ1-1
D gene: .
V gene: TRBV7-2
clone size: .
CDR3 protein: CASSLAGANTEAFF
CDR3 DNA: TGTGCCAGCAGCTTAGCAGGGGCGAACACTGAAGCTTTCTTT

J gene: TRBJ2-7
D gene: TRBD1
V gene: TRBV6-7
clone size: once
CDR3 protein: CASTGTGAYEQYF
CDR3 DNA: TGTGCCAGCACCGGGACAGGGGCATACGAGCAGTACTTC

J gene: TRBJ2-2
D gene: .
V gene: TRBV28
clone size: once
CDR3 protein: CASGEWTIASTGELFF
CDR3 DNA: TGTGCCAGCGGGGAGTGGACCATAGCCAGCACCGGGGAGCTGTTTTTT

J gene: TRBJ1-2
D gene: TRBD1
V gene: TRBV19
clone size: .
CDR3 protein: CASSTRDRLYGYTF
CDR3 DNA: TGTGCCAGTAGTACCCGGGACAGGCTCTATGGCTACACCTTC

J gene: TRBJ1-1
D gene: TRBD1
V gene: TRBV5-1
clone size: once
CDR3 protein: CASSPDPGQLLNTEAFF
CDR3 DNA: TGCGCCAGCAGCCCCGACCCGGGACAGCTTTTGAACACTGAAGCTTTCTTT

J gene: TRBJ1-6
D gene: TRBD1
V gene: TRBV28
clone size: .
CDR3 protein: CASRSPGQGNSPLHF
CDR3 DNA: TGTGCCAGCAGATCCCCCGGACAGGGGAATTCACCCCTCCACTTT

J gene: TRBJ1-2
D gene: .
V gene: TRBV5-1
clone size: .
CDR3 protein: CASSVKGIDYGYTF
CDR3 DNA: TGCGCCAGCAGCGTCAAGGGGATTGACTATGGCTACACCTTC

J gene: TRBJ2-2
D gene: TRBD1
V gene: TRBV5-1
clone size: .
CDR3 protein: CASSLAVGVQGAFGELFF
CDR3 DNA: TGCGCCAGCAGCTTGGCCGTAGGTGTGCAGGGGGCTTTCGGGGAGCTGTTTTTT

J gene: TRBJ1-1
D gene: .
V gene: TRBV5-6
clone size: .
CDR3 protein: CASSTQGDGTEAFF
CDR3 DNA: TGTGCCAGCAGCACTCAGGGCGACGGTACTGAAGCTTTCTTT

J gene: TRBJ2-3
D gene: .
V gene: TRBV11-1
clone size: .
CDR3 protein: CASSPSTDTQYF
CDR3 DNA: TGTGCCAGCAGCCCAAGCACAGATACGCAGTATTTT

J gene: TRBJ1-1
D gene: TRBD1
V gene: TRBV6-4
clone size: .
CDR3 protein: CASSRDSKRTEAFF
CDR3 DNA: TGTGCCAGCAGCCGGGACAGCAAGAGGACTGAAGCTTTCTTT

J gene: TRBJ1-4
D gene: TRBD1
V gene: TRBV5-1
clone size: .
CDR3 protein: CASSLGTGTNEKLFF
CDR3 DNA: TGCGCCAGCAGCTTGGGGACAGGGACTAATGAAAAACTGTTTTTT

J gene: TRBJ1-2
D gene: .
V gene: TRBV5-1
clone size: once
CDR3 protein: CASRESYGYTF
CDR3 DNA: TGCGCCAGCAGAGAGTCCTATGGCTACACCTTC

J gene: TRBJ1-6
D gene: .
V gene: TRBV7-2
clone size: .
CDR3 protein: CASSLGGSTGGSPLHF
CDR3 DNA: TGTGCCAGCAGCTTAGGCGGATCAACCGGAGGGTCACCCCTCCACTTT

J gene: TRBJ2-3
D gene: .
V gene: TRBV19
clone size: .
CDR3 protein: CASSTRGASTDTQYF
CDR3 DNA: TGTGCCAGTAGTACCCGGGGGGCTAGCACAGATACGCAGTATTTT

J gene: TRBJ2-7
D gene: TRBD1
V gene: TRBV6-1
clone size: .
CDR3 protein: CASSEADRDYEQYF
CDR3 DNA: TGTGCCAGCAGTGAAGCCGACAGGGACTACGAGCAGTACTTC

J gene: TRBJ2-3
D gene: TRBD2
V gene: TRBV5-1
clone size: once
CDR3 protein: CASSLRGSSGGTTDTQYF
CDR3 DNA: TGCGCCAGCAGCTTGAGGGGATCAAGCGGGGGGACCACAGATACGCAGTATTTT

J gene: TRBJ2-1
D gene: .
V gene: TRBV21-1
clone size: .
CDR3 protein: CASSKVGPGTSGRELVF
CDR3 DNA: .

J gene: TRBJ2-1
D gene: TRBD2
V gene: TRBV5-6
clone size: .
CDR3 protein: CASSSSRLAAYNEQFF
CDR3 DNA: TGTGCCAGCAGCTCATCTAGGCTAGCGGCATACAATGAGCAGTTCTTC

J gene: TRBJ2-3
D gene: TRBD2
V gene: TRBV6-2/TRBV6-3
clone size: .
CDR3 protein: CASSYSGTSGSTQYF
CDR3 DNA: TGTGCCAGCAGTTACAGTGGGACTAGCGGATCAACGCAGTATTTT

J gene: TRBJ2-2
D gene: TRBD1
V gene: TRBV7-7
clone size: .
CDR3 protein: CASSSRGQGAFGGELFF
CDR3 DNA: TGTGCCAGCAGCTCCCGAGGACAGGGGGCTTTCGGCGGGGAGCTGTTTTTT

J gene: TRBJ2-3
D gene: .
V gene: TRBV2
clone size: .
CDR3 protein: CASRGGKLTGDTQYF
CDR3 DNA: TGTGCCAGCAGGGGAGGTAAACTTACAGGAGATACGCAGTATTTT

J gene: TRBJ1-5
D gene: .
V gene: TRBV10-1
clone size: .
CDR3 protein: CASSDSPGRLGGAGGYSNQPQHF
CDR3 DNA: TGCGCCAGCAGTGATTCGCCCGGGCGATTAGGAGGGGCGGGAGGATATAGCAATCAGCCCCAGCATTTT

J gene: TRBJ1-2
D gene: .
V gene: TRBV7-9
clone size: once
CDR3 protein: CASSQWEGYGYTF
CDR3 DNA: TGTGCCAGCAGCCAATGGGAGGGTTATGGCTACACCTTC

J gene: TRBJ2-7
D gene: .
V gene: TRBV18
clone size: once
CDR3 protein: CASSTAGIPEQYF
CDR3 DNA: TGTGCCAGCTCAACCGCAGGGATTCCCGAGCAGTACTTC

J gene: TRBJ2-1
D gene: TRBD1
V gene: TRBV10-2
clone size: once
CDR3 protein: CASSSGTGNEQFF
CDR3 DNA: TGCGCCAGCAGCTCCGGGACAGGGAATGAGCAGTTCTTC

J gene: TRBJ2-4
D gene: TRBD2
V gene: TRBV25-1
clone size: .
CDR3 protein: CASSEFVAGGPGIQYF
CDR3 DNA: TGTGCCAGCAGTGAATTTGTAGCGGGGGGGCCGGGCATTCAGTACTTC

J gene: TRBJ1-6
D gene: .
V gene: TRBV25-1
clone size: .
CDR3 protein: CAGGDSDSPLHF
CDR3 DNA: TGTGCCGGGGGGGACTCAGATTCACCCCTCCACTTT

J gene: TRBJ1-5
D gene: .
V gene: TRBV27
clone size: .
CDR3 protein: CASSFSRGSFQPQHF
CDR3 DNA: TGTGCCAGCAGTTTTAGCAGGGGCAGCTTTCAGCCCCAGCATTTT

J gene: TRBJ1-2
D gene: .
V gene: TRBV7-9
clone size: .
CDR3 protein: CASSPPDGIYGYTF
CDR3 DNA: TGTGCCAGCAGCCCCCCGGACGGGATCTATGGCTACACCTTC

J gene: TRBJ2-1
D gene: .
V gene: TRBV5-1
clone size: .
CDR3 protein: CASSSEFNEQFF
CDR3 DNA: TGCGCCAGCAGTTCAGAATTTAATGAGCAGTTCTTC

J gene: TRBJ1-3
D gene: TRBD1
V gene: TRBV3-1/TRBV3-2
clone size: .
CDR3 protein: CASSDRGSGNTIYF
CDR3 DNA: TGTGCCAGCAGTGACAGGGGGTCTGGAAACACCATATATTTT